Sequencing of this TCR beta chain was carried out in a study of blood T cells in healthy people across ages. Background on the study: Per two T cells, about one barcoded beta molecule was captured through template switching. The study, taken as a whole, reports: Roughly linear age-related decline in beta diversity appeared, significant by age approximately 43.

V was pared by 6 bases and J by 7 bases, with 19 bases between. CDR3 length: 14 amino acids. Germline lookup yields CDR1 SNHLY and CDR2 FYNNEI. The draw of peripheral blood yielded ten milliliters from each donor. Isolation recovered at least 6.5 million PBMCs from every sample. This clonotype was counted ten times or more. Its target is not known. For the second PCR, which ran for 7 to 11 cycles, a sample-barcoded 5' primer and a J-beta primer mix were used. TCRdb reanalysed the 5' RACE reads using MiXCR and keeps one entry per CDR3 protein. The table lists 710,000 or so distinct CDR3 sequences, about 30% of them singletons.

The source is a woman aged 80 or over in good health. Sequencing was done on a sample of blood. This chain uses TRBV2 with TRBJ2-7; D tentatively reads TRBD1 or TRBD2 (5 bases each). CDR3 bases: TGTGCCAGCAGGATGGAGGCGGCCGGGGCTGAGCAGTACTTC. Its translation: CASRMEAAGAEQYF.